This T cell receptor (beta chain) derives from a study of metastatic and nonmetastatic thyroid tumors. General study results and limits: Patients with malignant thyroid tumors reportedly had significantly higher TCR beta diversity than those with benign nodules, in blood and tumor.

This clone has a count of ten or more. What it binds is not known. Through MiXCR, TCRdb re-clonotyped the PCR reads. The repertoire has around 24,000 clones, about 21% of them found once; the top ten carry 10% to 15%. Germline V gives CDR1 SGHRS, CDR2 YFSETQ. V gave up 4 bases and J gave up 7 bases, with 14 bases separating them. This CDR3 contains 14 residues. Thyroid surgery took place with no prior treatment in any patient. The specimen sequenced was blood. This clonotype was sampled from a male donor with papillary thyroid cancer or a benign thyroid nodule (not recorded which). Some clones in this sample may be carry-over from other donors' samples. The chain links TRBV5-1 to TRBJ1-4; D might be TRBD1 (5 bases). CDR3 DNA: TGCGCCAGCAGCGACCCCCAGGGCAGTGAAAAACTGTTTTTT. It encodes CASSDPQGSEKLFF.